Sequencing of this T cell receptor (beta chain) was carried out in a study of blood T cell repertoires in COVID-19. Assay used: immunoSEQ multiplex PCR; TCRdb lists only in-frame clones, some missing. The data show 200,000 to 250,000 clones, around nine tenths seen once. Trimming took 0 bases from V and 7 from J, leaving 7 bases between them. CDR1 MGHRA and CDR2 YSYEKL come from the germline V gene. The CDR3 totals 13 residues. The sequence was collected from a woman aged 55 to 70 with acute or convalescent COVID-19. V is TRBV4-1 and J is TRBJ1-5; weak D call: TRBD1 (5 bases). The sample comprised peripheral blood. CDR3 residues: CASSQEGAQPQHF. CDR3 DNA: TGCGCCAGCAGCCAAGAAGGGGCCCAGCCCCAGCATTTT.